These T cell receptor beta chains were read from a single sample in a study of T cell responses to AZD1222 COVID-19 vaccine. The table came from immunoSEQ multiplex PCR; TCRdb's copy has only in-frame clones and leaves some out. The sample has some 150,000 clones, 90% seen once; the top ten hold 18%. The source was peripheral blood, collected on day 0 of AZD1222 vaccination. The receptors come from an adult in good health. Both conserved end residues are trimmed from each CDR3. Size values are once, few and many counts, or a class for expanded clones, and some rows have none.

v_gene: TRBV12-3/TRBV12-4
j_gene: TRBJ1-2
abundance: -
CDR3aa: ASTRGGVSGYT

v_gene: TRBV9
j_gene: TRBJ2-1
abundance: -
CDR3aa: ASSVLGTASEQF

v_gene: TRBV7-3
j_gene: TRBJ2-5
abundance: -
CDR3aa: ASSRNREETQY

v_gene: TRBV21-1
j_gene: TRBJ2-7
abundance: -
CDR3aa: ASSKGAGGPYEQY

v_gene: TRBV7-3
j_gene: TRBJ1-1
abundance: -
CDR3aa: ASSLGRQNTEAF

v_gene: TRBV4-3
j_gene: TRBJ1-2
abundance: -
CDR3aa: ASSQDLGSIGYT

v_gene: TRBV4-2
j_gene: TRBJ1-4
abundance: -
CDR3aa: ASSQSGRVGKLF

v_gene: TRBV27
j_gene: TRBJ1-4
abundance: -
CDR3aa: ASSAQAIANEKLF

v_gene: TRBV5-1
j_gene: TRBJ2-5
abundance: -
CDR3aa: ASSLEGVRGYQETQY

v_gene: TRBV28
j_gene: TRBJ2-5
abundance: -
CDR3aa: ASSLVSQETQY

v_gene: TRBV5-1
j_gene: TRBJ1-2
abundance: -
CDR3aa: ASSRDGTNYGYT

v_gene: TRBV11-2
j_gene: TRBJ1-1
abundance: -
CDR3aa: ASSDNRGGNTEAF

v_gene: TRBV30
j_gene: TRBJ1-3
abundance: -
CDR3aa: AWSRGAFSGNTIY

v_gene: TRBV7-8
j_gene: TRBJ1-2
abundance: -
CDR3aa: ASSLVGGAGNYGYT

v_gene: TRBV5-6
j_gene: TRBJ1-2
abundance: -
CDR3aa: ASSLDRGHGYT

v_gene: TRBV25-1
j_gene: TRBJ1-3
abundance: -
CDR3aa: ASIGNSGNTIY

v_gene: TRBV9
j_gene: TRBJ1-1
abundance: -
CDR3aa: ASSYSVGRNTEAF

v_gene: TRBV7-9
j_gene: TRBJ1-4
abundance: -
CDR3aa: ASSTDSSLSEKLF

v_gene: TRBV29-1
j_gene: TRBJ1-5
abundance: once
CDR3aa: SVELGLHPRGNQPQH

v_gene: TRBV9
j_gene: TRBJ2-5
abundance: -
CDR3aa: ASSLSGTSGETQY

v_gene: TRBV7-2
j_gene: TRBJ1-1
abundance: -
CDR3aa: ASSPAGASGTEAF

v_gene: TRBV5-1
j_gene: TRBJ2-7
abundance: -
CDR3aa: ASSLGQGSGEQY

v_gene: TRBV12-5
j_gene: TRBJ1-5
abundance: -
CDR3aa: ASGLVRGREQEKNQPQH

v_gene: TRBV27
j_gene: TRBJ1-5
abundance: -
CDR3aa: ASSLQGQPQH

v_gene: TRBV18
j_gene: TRBJ1-2
abundance: -
CDR3aa: ASSRGTENYGYT

v_gene: TRBV6-5
j_gene: TRBJ1-1
abundance: -
CDR3aa: ASKGTGLVSTEAF

v_gene: TRBV15
j_gene: TRBJ1-3
abundance: -
CDR3aa: ATSRELGRAIY

v_gene: TRBV5-4
j_gene: TRBJ1-2
abundance: -
CDR3aa: ASSPSTGAEGGYT

v_gene: TRBV18
j_gene: TRBJ2-1
abundance: -
CDR3aa: ASSPLAGGEQF

v_gene: TRBV9
j_gene: TRBJ2-1
abundance: once
CDR3aa: ASGGDYNEQF

v_gene: TRBV5-4
j_gene: TRBJ1-1
abundance: -
CDR3aa: ASSRLQGEAF

v_gene: TRBV14
j_gene: TRBJ2-3
abundance: medium-sized
CDR3aa: ASSTGTTSTDTQY

v_gene: TRBV3-1/TRBV3-2
j_gene: TRBJ1-5
abundance: -
CDR3aa: ASSQGTPGQANQPQH

v_gene: TRBV2
j_gene: TRBJ2-3
abundance: -
CDR3aa: ASTTRTGRDTQY

v_gene: TRBV6-4
j_gene: TRBJ2-2
abundance: -
CDR3aa: ASSGSSTGELF

v_gene: TRBV5-6
j_gene: TRBJ2-5
abundance: -
CDR3aa: ASSLGGRWGQGIGETQY

v_gene: TRBV5-1
j_gene: TRBJ2-1
abundance: -
CDR3aa: ASSLWSVGNEQF

v_gene: TRBV5-4
j_gene: TRBJ1-2
abundance: -
CDR3aa: ASSLAGLRYGYT

v_gene: TRBV6-5
j_gene: TRBJ2-3
abundance: -
CDR3aa: ASSSGGFADTQY

v_gene: TRBV5-1
j_gene: TRBJ2-1
abundance: -
CDR3aa: ASSLDRAGAGEQF

v_gene: TRBV6-2/TRBV6-3
j_gene: TRBJ2-1
abundance: -
CDR3aa: ASSPLAGGIGEQF

v_gene: TRBV6-5
j_gene: TRBJ2-5
abundance: once
CDR3aa: ASSNPGVETQY

v_gene: TRBV27
j_gene: TRBJ2-7
abundance: -
CDR3aa: ASSSGAGEQY

v_gene: TRBV18
j_gene: TRBJ2-1
abundance: -
CDR3aa: ASSPQVFNEQF

v_gene: TRBV4-3
j_gene: TRBJ2-7
abundance: -
CDR3aa: ASSQDSALAYEQY